These 14 T cell receptor beta chains were sequenced from one sample in a study of technical replicates of blood from several donors. Libraries were prepared by immunoSEQ multiplex PCR; TCRdb keeps only in-frame clonotypes and omits some of them. The data contain more than 75,000 clones, 70% to 90% of them singletons. The sequencing sample was made of PBMCs. Receptors originate from a human donor in good health. Some clones in this sample may be carry-over from other donors' samples.

This rearrangement joins TRBV4-1 to TRBJ1-6; 9 bases map to TRBD1. Germline V gene sequence: CDR1 MGHRA, CDR2 YSYEKL. The length of the CDR3 is 16 residues. Unmatched junction bases numbered 5, after V lost 1 base and J lost 7 bases. CDR3 residues: CASSQGGTGRNSPLHF. The CDR3 bases are TGCGCCAGCAGCCAAGGGGGGACAGGGCGAAATTCACCCCTCCACTTT.

The rearrangement uses TRBV9 and TRBJ1-2, with 9 bases that match TRBD1. The trim removed 4 bases at V and 6 bases at J, leaving 10 bases unmatched. The CDR3 sequence is 15 residues long. The germline CDR1 and CDR2 sequences are SGDLS and YYNGEE. In nucleotides, the CDR3 is TGTGCCAGCAGCTTCCGGGACAGGGTGAATGATGGCTACACCTTC. The encoded protein is CASSFRDRVNDGYTF.

The chain joins TRBV6-1 to TRBJ1-6; the D is unclear. V was pared by 4 bases and J by 8 bases, with 18 bases between. Germline CDR1 reads MNHNS; CDR2 reads SASEGT. CDR3 length: 16 amino acids. The CDR3 region has the DNA TGTGCCAGCAGTGTGGTAGTAAACTTTGTGTATTCACCCCTCCACTTT. Encoded protein: CASSVVVNFVYSPLHF.

The gene calls are TRBV19 and TRBJ2-2; TRBD1 agrees at 7 bases. Germline CDR1 and CDR2: LNHDA and SQIVND (reference sequence). The ends lost 5 bases at V and 2 bases at J; junction bases unmatched: 5. This CDR3 contains 15 residues. CDR3 coding DNA: TGTGCCAGTAGTGGGGGACAGTTAAACACCGGGGAGCTGTTTTTT. This gives the protein CASSGGQLNTGELFF. Drawing the rest from reference TRBV19 and TRBJ2-2, the complete variable domain is DGGITQSPKYLFRKEGQNVTLSCEQNLNHDAMYWYRQDPGQGLRLIYYSQIVNDFQKGDIAEGYSVSREKKESFPLTVTSAQKNPTAFYLCASSGGQLNTGELFFGEGSRLTVL.

V is TRBV14 and J is TRBJ1-1; D ambiguous. Germline V gives CDR1 SGHDN, CDR2 FVKESK. With 2 bases removed from V and 0 bases from J, the gap between germline ends came to 4 bases. The CDR3 extends over 13 amino acids. The CDR3 spells CASSQWLNTEAFF. The CDR3 DNA follows: TGTGCCAGCAGCCAATGGCTGAACACTGAAGCTTTCTTT.

V and J are TRBV7-3 and TRBJ2-1; possible D gene TRBD2, 6 bases. V was cut by 5 bases and J by 3 bases, with 23 bases left in between. The length of the CDR3 is 18 residues. Germline lookup yields CDR1 SGHTA and CDR2 FQGTGA. For the CDR3, the DNA is TGTGCCAGCAGCCCACCTCCCGGAGGGCGACAAGTCTACAATGAGCAGTTCTTC. Residues: CASSPPPGGRQVYNEQFF.

The chain employs TRBV2 and TRBJ1-3; possibly TRBD1 for D (5 bases). Germline CDR1 and CDR2: SNHLY and FYNNEI. Between the trimmed V and J ends, which lost 7 bases and 1 base, there was a span of 14 bases. This CDR3 is 15 amino acids long. The CDR3 loop reads CASTVGTPSGNTIYF. The CDR3 DNA reads TGTGCCAGCACCGTGGGGACTCCGTCTGGAAACACCATATATTTT.

CDR3 in amino acids: CASGHSGGLGGQYF. DNA of the CDR3: TGTGCCAGCGGACATAGCGGGGGGCTCGGCGGGCAGTACTTC. The chain has TRBV6-5 and TRBJ2-7; 10 nucleotides align to TRBD2. J lost 9 bases, V lost 8 bases, and 13 bases had no gene match. The CDR3 is 14 residues long. Germline CDR1 and CDR2: MNHEY and SVGAGI.

The V gene is TRBV12-5, the J gene TRBJ1-1; 10 nucleotides agree with TRBD1. The CDR3 consists of 18 residues. Trimming cost V 1 base and J 1 base; bases outside gene matches: 9. Germline loops: CDR1 LGHNT, CDR2 FRNRAP. The CDR3, as DNA: TGTGCTAGTGGTTTGGACCCCCGGGACAGGGGTCGGAACACTGAAGCTTTCTTT. Translating gives CASGLDPRDRGRNTEAFF.

This clone was detected a few times. The chain combines TRBV4-3 with TRBJ1-1, with a weak D call TRBD1 (6 bases). CDR3 length: 14 amino acids. Germline CDR1 LGHNA, CDR2 YSLEER. The V and J ends lost 1 base and 5 bases respectively, with 11 bases between them. CDR3 sequence: CASSQATGITEAFF. The CDR3 nucleotides are TGCGCCAGCAGCCAAGCCACAGGGATAACTGAAGCTTTCTTT.

Worth noting for this clone: A junction boundary mismatches the germline segment, possibly from a read error. This CDR3 reads CASSLGTFGSDNIF. The CDR3 DNA follows: TGTGCCAGCAGCTTAGGAACCTTCGGGAGCGACAATATCTTC. This chain links TRBV7-6 with TRBJ2-1; D possibly corresponds to TRBD2 (6 bases). In germline, CDR1 is SGHVS, CDR2 FNYEAQ. The CDR3 spans 14 residues.

This chain connects TRBV19 to TRBJ2-1; TRBD2 matches 14 bases. V dropped 2 bases and J dropped 8; count of bases not matched to a gene: 5. CDR1 and CDR2 (germline): LNHDA, SQIVND (reference sequence). The CDR3 runs 16 residues. CDR3 amino acids: CASSIKTSGRAHEQFF. CDR3 coding DNA: TGTGCCAGTAGTATAAAGACTAGCGGGAGGGCCCATGAGCAGTTCTTC.

The gene calls are TRBV5-1 and TRBJ2-7, with 8 bases matching TRBD2. CDR3 length: 15 amino acids. The germline V gene has CDR1 SGHRS and CDR2 YFSETQ. The V segment lost 0 bases and the J segment 4 bases; nucleotides outside the gene matches: 6. CDR3 nucleotide sequence: TGCGCCAGCAGCTTGGCCGGGACTAGAACTTACGAGCAGTACTTC. Encoded protein: CASSLAGTRTYEQYF.

The chain employs TRBV19 and TRBJ2-7, with D uncertain. Deletions cut 2 bases from V and 1 base from J, with 12 bases between. This CDR3 has 15 amino acids. Germline CDR1 and CDR2: LNHDA and SQIVND (reference sequence). CDR3 loop: CASSIFLGSSYEQYF. Here the CDR3 DNA reads TGTGCCAGTAGTATATTTCTGGGCAGTTCCTACGAGCAGTACTTC.